This section outlines one TCR beta chain sequence together with its context. Its antigen remains unknown. Repertoires were generated with immunoSEQ multiplex PCR, while TCRdb's copy carries only in-frame clones and drops some. The data show 150,000 to 200,000 clones, approximately 93% seen once. The CDR3 is 15 amino acids. CDR1 and CDR2 from the germline V gene are MNHEY and SMNVEV (reference sequence). Trimming left V 5 bases short and J 3 bases short, with 16 bases between. This sample was taken from a study of T cell responses to AZD1222 COVID-19 vaccine. General study results and limits: Recipients of AZD1222 seropositive at baseline numbered only five or six. Donors were chiefly white British, with a greater number of females, and clonal diversity was perhaps underestimated. Repertoires were obtained only post-peak T cell response.

The specimen was peripheral blood, collected on day 0 of AZD1222 vaccination. The gene calls are TRBV27 and TRBJ1-1, with D possibly TRBD1 on 5 matching bases. The clonotype was recovered from an adult in good health. CDR3 sequence: CASSRGPSRDTEAFF. Here the CDR3 DNA reads TGTGCCAGCAGTAGGGGACCGTCACGGGACACTGAAGCTTTCTTT.